Each of the 17 T cell receptor beta chains below was sequenced from the same sample in a study of Graves' ophthalmopathy and Graves' hyperthyroidism. The authors amplified TCR beta CDR3 regions, and they did so from RNA transcripts for repertoire sequencing. The authors performed first-round RT-PCR with HTBI primers and then a second-round multiplex PCR. In TCRdb, the multiplex PCR reads were re-called with MiXCR into one record per CDR3 protein. The sample has 660,000 or so distinct CDR3 sequences; over 40% are singletons. Specimen: peripheral blood. Receptors were obtained from an adult man with Graves' ophthalmopathy.

This chain joins TRBV24-1 and TRBJ2-1; 9 nucleotides line up with TRBD2. This CDR3 has 16 amino acids. Per the germline V gene, CDR1 is KGHDR and CDR2 is SFDVKD. V was pared by 3 bases and J by 0 bases, with 2 bases of the junction left unmatched. The CDR3 protein is CATSDLSGSSYNEQFF. CDR3 DNA: TGTGCCACCAGTGATCTTAGCGGGAGCTCCTACAATGAGCAGTTCTTC.

The chain couples TRBV5-1 to TRBJ2-3; D possibly uses TRBD1 or TRBD2 (6 bases each). This CDR3 has 17 amino acids. V gave up 0 bases and J gave up 4 bases, with 18 bases separating them. CDR1 and CDR2 (germline): SGHRS, YFSETQ. The CDR3 loop is CASSLGLGGPVSDTQYF. The DNA of the CDR3 is TGCGCCAGCAGCTTGGGGCTCGGGGGCCCGGTCTCAGATACGCAGTATTTT.

About this clonotype itself: This may stem from a read error, because a much larger clone lies one nucleotide away. This chain links TRBV7-2 with TRBJ1-3, with unresolved D. V shed 2 bases and J shed 8 bases, with 16 bases lying between them. This CDR3 has 15 residues. In germline, CDR1 is SGHTA, CDR2 FQGNSA. The CDR3: CASSLCGLWADTIYF. The CDR3 DNA reads as TGTGCCAGCAGCTTATGTGGGCTCTGGGCGGACACCATATATTTT.

Comment on this clonotype: One end of the junction fails to match germline, which may point to a read error. CDR3 DNA sequence: TGCGCCAGCAGCCCAGATGAGGCCACTGGGGCCAACGTCCTGACTTTC. This encodes CASSPDEATGANVLTF. This chain uses TRBV7-3 with TRBJ2-6; no clear D. There are 16 residues in the CDR3. Germline CDR1 is SGHTA and CDR2 is FQGTGA.

The genes are TRBV7-8 and TRBJ1-3, with 9 positions matching TRBD1. With V trimmed by 5 bases and J by 5 bases, 4 bases remained unmatched. CDR1 SGHVS and CDR2 FQNEAQ come from the germline V gene. The CDR3 totals 14 residues. In nucleotides, the CDR3 is TGTGCCAGCAGCCTGGGGACAGGGAGAAACACCATATATTTT. It codes for CASSLGTGRNTIYF.

V and J are TRBV6-2 or TRBV6-3 and TRBJ1-4, with D possibly matching TRBD1 (5 bases). The CDR3 consists of 14 residues. V was trimmed by 6 bases and J by 8 bases, leaving 16 bases between them. Germline V CDR1 and CDR2: MNHEY, SVGEGT. The CDR3 sequence is CASRVGTVPEKLFF. CDR3 nucleotide sequence: TGTGCCAGCAGGGTCGGGACCGTCCCCGAAAAACTGTTTTTT.

The sample holds many counts of this clonotype. V is TRBV6-6 and J is TRBJ2-7; D gene unclear. CDR1 MNHNY and CDR2 SVGAGI come from the germline V gene (reference sequence). This CDR3 has 12 residues. V lost 1 base and J lost 0, with 1 base in between. CDR3 sequence (DNA): TGTGCCAGCAGTTACTACTCCTACGAGCAGTACTTC. Translating it yields CASSYYSYEQYF.

This clonotype has a single count. A much larger clone differs from this one at a single base, so this may be a read error. The chain has TRBV24-1 and TRBJ2-7; 9 bases fit TRBD2. Per germline, CDR1 KGHDR and CDR2 SFDVKD. V gave up 9 bases and J gave up 0 bases; unmatched junction bases: 8. This CDR3 spans 15 amino acids. CDR3 in DNA: TGTGCCACCGCAACCTGGACTAGCGACTCCTACGAGCAGTACTTC. Its translation: CATATWTSDSYEQYF.

The chain joins TRBV10-3 to TRBJ1-1; D is uncertain. V was shortened by 3 bases and J by 6 bases, with 11 bases between the two germline ends. The germline gives CDR1 ENHRY, CDR2 SYGVKD. The CDR3 is made up of 13 amino acids. CDR3 nucleotides: TGTGCCATCAGTGATTCGATTAAGTCTGAAGCTTTCTTT. It yields the protein CAISDSIKSEAFF.

The chain recombines TRBV29-1 with TRBJ2-6; D is unresolved. The V gene lost 8 bases and the J gene lost 0 bases, with 17 bases spanning the gap. Germline V gene sequence: CDR1 SQVTM, CDR2 ANQGSEA. This CDR3 contains 16 residues. The DNA of the CDR3 is TGCAGCTTGGTCGGAGAGGCAAGCTCTGGGGCCAACGTCCTGACTTTC. Translating gives CSLVGEASSGANVLTF.

This clonotype was seen a few times. V and J are TRBV19 and TRBJ2-7; D is undetermined. V was shortened by 4 bases and J by 2 bases, with 6 bases between the two germline ends. Germline CDR1 is LNHDA and CDR2 is SQIVND (reference sequence). The CDR3 extends over 12 amino acids. Written as DNA, the CDR3 is TGTGCCAGTAGTAACGGCCCCTACGAGCAGTACTTC. Its translation is CASSNGPYEQYF.

This clonotype was counted at least ten times. The rearrangement links TRBV9 to TRBJ2-2, with TRBD2 as a possible D gene (5 bases). Germline V CDR1 and CDR2: SGDLS, YYNGEE. There are 12 residues in the CDR3. V lost 5 bases, J lost 8 bases, and 10 bases lay in between. The CDR3 bases are TGTGCCAGCAGTGTTAGCGCTGGGGAGCTGTTTTTT. Its translation: CASSVSAGELFF. Drawing the rest from reference TRBV9 and TRBJ2-2, the complete variable domain is DSGVTQTPKHLITATGQRVTLRCSPRSGDLSVYWYQQSLDQGLQFLIQYYNGEERAKGNILERFSAQQFPDLHSELNLSSLELGDSALYFCASSVSAGELFFGEGSRLTVL.

The chain uses TRBV9 and TRBJ1-2, with TRBD1 as a possible D gene (6 bases). V was shortened by 5 bases and J by 2 bases, with 19 bases between the two germline ends. CDR3 length: 16 amino acids. In germline, CDR1 is SGDLS, CDR2 YYNGEE. For the CDR3, the DNA is TGTGCCAGCAGTGCAACTCATTCGACAGGAAACTATGGCTACACCTTC. This codes for CASSATHSTGNYGYTF.

V gene TRBV10-2 combines with J gene TRBJ2-5; 8 nucleotides align to TRBD2. The CDR3 has 14 residues. The ends lost 6 bases at V and 0 bases at J; junction bases unmatched: 3. CDR1 and CDR2 (germline): WSHSY, SAAADI. The CDR3 sequence is CASSDGGDQETQYF. DNA for the CDR3: TGCGCCAGCAGCGACGGGGGGGACCAAGAGACCCAGTACTTC.

This clonotype appeared a few times. The chain combines TRBV4-2 with TRBJ2-7; D is perhaps TRBD2 (8 bases). Trimming took off 8 bases at V and 2 bases at J, with 19 bases between the two ends. The CDR3 sequence is 15 residues long. CDR1 LGHNA and CDR2 YNFKEQ come from the germline V gene. CDR3 sequence: CASSGGGQMAYEQYF. In DNA, the CDR3 is TGTGCCAGCTCGGGGGGGGGACAGATGGCCTACGAGCAGTACTTC.

The rearrangement joins TRBV29-1 to TRBJ1-4; no clear D. V was trimmed by 5 bases and J by 1 base, leaving 11 bases between them. The CDR3 has 14 residues. CDR1 SQVTM and CDR2 ANQGSEA come from the germline V gene. DNA for the CDR3: TGCAGCGTTCCAATAGCGGGAACTAATGAAAAACTGTTTTTT. Encoded protein: CSVPIAGTNEKLFF.

This clonotype was seen just once. This chain links TRBV29-1 with TRBJ2-4; tentatively, D is TRBD1 (6 bases). Germline V CDR1 and CDR2: SQVTM, ANQGSEA. The CDR3 covers 15 residues. The ends were cut back, 4 bases at V and 0 bases at J, with 13 bases in the middle. The CDR3 reads CSVVGQGLAKNIQYF. Here the CDR3 DNA reads TGCAGCGTTGTAGGGCAGGGGTTAGCCAAAAACATTCAGTACTTC.